This entry concerns a single T cell receptor (beta chain). The antigen is unknown. Unique molecular identifiers were incorporated when the TCRbeta library was constructed. Using its own MiXCR run on the PCR reads, TCRdb lists one record per CDR3 protein. This table holds about 1,000,000 distinct CDR3 sequences, about 29% found once. The ends were cut back, 0 bases at V and 6 bases at J, with 13 bases in the middle. Germline-derived CDR1 and CDR2 are LGHNA and YSLEER. The CDR3 contains 15 residues. This sample is drawn from a study of T-cell reconstitution after alpha-beta-depleted transplantation in children. Whole-study results and caveats: Diversity of TCRbeta at day 60 was high in some patients, arising from surviving recipient T cells and thymic progenitors. T-cell counts and diversity were attributed mostly to newly produced T cells one year after transplant. Reports say that about two months after transplant, the alpha-beta T cells came out of several hundred graft clones that had expanded.

The sequence was collected from a boy under two years old who had a stem cell transplant for SCID, so the T cells may come from the graft donor. The rearrangement links TRBV4-3 to TRBJ2-3; the D is unclear. Sequenced here: PBMCs, mostly from graft donor cells, sampled 360 days after TCRalphabeta/CD19-depleted stem cell transplant. CDR3 coding DNA: TGCGCCAGCAGCCAAGATCCCCGGAGCAGGGATACGCAGTATTTT. It yields the protein CASSQDPRSRDTQYF.